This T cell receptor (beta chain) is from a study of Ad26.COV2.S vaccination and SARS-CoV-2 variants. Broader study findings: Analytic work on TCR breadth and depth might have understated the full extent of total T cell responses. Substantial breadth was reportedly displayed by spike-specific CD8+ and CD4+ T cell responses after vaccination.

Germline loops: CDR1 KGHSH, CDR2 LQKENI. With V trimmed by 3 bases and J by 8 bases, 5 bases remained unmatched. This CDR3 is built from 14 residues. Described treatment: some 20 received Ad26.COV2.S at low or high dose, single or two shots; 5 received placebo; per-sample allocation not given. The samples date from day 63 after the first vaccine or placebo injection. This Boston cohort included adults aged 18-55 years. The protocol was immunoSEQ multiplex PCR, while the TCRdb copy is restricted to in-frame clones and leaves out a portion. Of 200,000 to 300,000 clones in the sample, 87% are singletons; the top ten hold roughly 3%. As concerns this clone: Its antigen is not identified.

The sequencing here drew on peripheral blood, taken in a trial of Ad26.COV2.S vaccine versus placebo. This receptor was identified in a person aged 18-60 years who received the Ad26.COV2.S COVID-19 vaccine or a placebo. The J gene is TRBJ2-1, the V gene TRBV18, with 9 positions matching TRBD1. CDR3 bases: TGTGCCAGCTCACCGGGACAGGGCTTTGATGAGCAGTTCTTC. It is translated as CASSPGQGFDEQFF.